This TCR beta chain derives from a study of T cells in Graves' hyperthyroidism and ophthalmopathy. Study information: Peripheral blood was collected at initial diagnosis, before any treatment. General study findings and limits: Within blood appeared most thyroid clonotypes that had expanded above 0.001.

Used for diagnoses were clinical symptoms, serum thyroxine and TRAb, thyroid ultrasound and orbital computed tomography. The CDR3 contains 15 residues. V lost 6 bases, J lost 3 bases, and 15 bases lay in between. The germline V gene encodes CDR1 MDHEN and CDR2 SYDVKM. This clonotype was counted many times. The target antigen is unknown. Researchers took RNA transcripts and amplified the TCR beta CDR3 regions from them. The primer set for the first-round RT-PCR of the TCR CDR3 was HTBI. TCRdb reprocessed the multiplex PCR reads with MiXCR, giving one entry per CDR3 protein. The sample contains about 640,000 distinct CDR3 sequences, 20% to 25% of which appear only once.

The chain carries TRBV28 and TRBJ2-1; D may be TRBD2 (6 bases). Material: blood. The TCR was taken from a man aged 30 to 39 with Graves' ophthalmopathy. The CDR3: CASRSIPSVYNEQFF. The CDR3 bases are TGTGCCAGCAGGTCGATACCTAGCGTCTACAATGAGCAGTTCTTC. The entire variable domain, with the rest obtained from reference TRBV28 and TRBJ2-1, is as follows: DVKVTQSSRYLVKRTGEKVFLECVQDMDHENMFWYRQDPGLGLRLIYFSYDVKMKEKGDIPEGYSVSREKKERFSLILESASTNQTSMYLCASRSIPSVYNEQFFGPGTRLTVL.